This record looks at one T cell receptor (beta chain) sequence and its context. The data were obtained in a study of blood T cell repertoires in COVID-19. Sequencing used immunoSEQ multiplex PCR; TCRdb keeps in-frame clones, though not all of them. This sample has approximately 360,000 clones, with around 87% found just once. V dropped 4 bases and J dropped 1; count of bases not matched to a gene: 4. Germline assignment: CDR1 LGHDT and CDR2 YNNKEL (reference sequence). This CDR3 has 15 residues. Living in about two dozen US areas, the participants were between roughly 18 and 90 years of age. Participant reports of clinical history set cohort assignment.

This receptor was taken from a woman aged 25 to 39 with acute COVID-19. The rearrangement uses TRBV3-1 (or the pseudogene TRBV3-2) and TRBJ1-3, with TRBD1 identical over 7 bases. The sequenced sample consisted of PBMCs or T cells enriched from blood (not recorded which). The CDR3: CASSPDRASGNTIYF. The CDR3 DNA reads TGTGCCAGCAGCCCAGACAGGGCTTCTGGAAACACCATATATTTT.